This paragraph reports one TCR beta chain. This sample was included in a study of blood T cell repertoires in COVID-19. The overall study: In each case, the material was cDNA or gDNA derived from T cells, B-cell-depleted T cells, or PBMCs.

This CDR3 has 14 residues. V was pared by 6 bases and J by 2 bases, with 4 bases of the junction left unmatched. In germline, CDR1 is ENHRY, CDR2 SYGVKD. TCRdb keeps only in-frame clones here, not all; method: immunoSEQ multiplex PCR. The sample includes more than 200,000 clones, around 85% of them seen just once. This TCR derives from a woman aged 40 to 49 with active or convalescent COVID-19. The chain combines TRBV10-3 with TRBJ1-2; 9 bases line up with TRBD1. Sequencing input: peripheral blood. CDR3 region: CAISAGTGNYGYTF. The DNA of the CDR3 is TGTGCCATCAGCGCCGGGACAGGGAACTATGGCTACACCTTC.